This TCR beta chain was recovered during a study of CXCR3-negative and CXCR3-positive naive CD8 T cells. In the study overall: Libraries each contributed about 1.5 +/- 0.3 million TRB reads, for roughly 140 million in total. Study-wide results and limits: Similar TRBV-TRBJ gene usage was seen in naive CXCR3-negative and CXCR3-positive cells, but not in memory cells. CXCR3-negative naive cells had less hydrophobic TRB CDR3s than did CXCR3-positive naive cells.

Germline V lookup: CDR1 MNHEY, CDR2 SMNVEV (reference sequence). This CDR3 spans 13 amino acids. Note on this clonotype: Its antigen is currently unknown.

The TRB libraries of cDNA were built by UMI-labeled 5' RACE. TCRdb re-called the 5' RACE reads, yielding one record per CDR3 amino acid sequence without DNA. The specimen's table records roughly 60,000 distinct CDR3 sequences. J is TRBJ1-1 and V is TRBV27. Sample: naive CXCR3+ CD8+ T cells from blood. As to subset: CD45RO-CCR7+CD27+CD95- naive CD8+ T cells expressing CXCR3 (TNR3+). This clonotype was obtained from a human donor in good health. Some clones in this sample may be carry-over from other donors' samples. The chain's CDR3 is CASRETGSTEAFF.